This section outlines one TCR beta chain sequence together with its context. The CDR3 is made up of 16 amino acids. The germline V gene has CDR1 SQVTM and CDR2 ANQGSEA. The data belong to a study of CXCR3-negative and CXCR3-positive naive CD8 T cells. Via 5' RACE with UMI labels, TRB cDNA libraries were prepared. TCRdb reanalyzed the 5' RACE reads, giving one entry per CDR3 protein sequence and no DNA. The repertoire table contains 150,000 or so distinct CDR3 sequences. This TCR derives from a human donor in good health. Some clones in this sample may be carry-over from other donors' samples. V and J are TRBV29-1 and TRBJ2-1; TCRdb gives TRBD1 as the D gene, but with no DNA this cannot be confirmed. The sample taken for sequencing was naive CXCR3- CD8+ T cells from blood. Stated subset: CD45RO-CCR7+CD27+CD95- naive CD8+ T cells lacking CXCR3 (TNR3-). The CDR3 sequence: CSVDPWTTGSYNEQFF.